This T cell receptor (beta chain) was found in a study of CD8 T cells in Susac syndrome. Random hexamers were used to reverse transcribe an amount of about 0.5 to 1 ug RNA. TCRdb re-derived calls from the immunoSEQ multiplex PCR reads in MiXCR, one entry per CDR3 protein. The sample has approximately 190,000 distinct CDR3 sequences; 93% are singletons. Study-level findings and limits: Regarding the TCR sequencing and HLA analysis, the study admitted that a relatively small number of individuals were involved.

For this clonotype: Its specificity is unknown.

Germline V gene data show CDR1 as SEHNR and CDR2 as FQNEAQ (reference sequence). The CDR3 is made up of 17 amino acids. J lost 5 bases, V lost 5 bases, and 9 bases had no gene match. Sequencing targeted TCR beta in blood CD8+ and CD4+ T cells. Healthy donors, matched for age and sex, constituted the control group. The CD8+ and CD4+ T cells were isolated magnetically using a negative isolation approach, whereas the TEMRA cells were enriched by FACS. The receptor comes from a human donor in good health. Sequencing used CD4+ T cells from PBMCs. This chain connects TRBV7-9 to TRBJ2-1; TRBD2 matches at 13 bases. The CDR3, as DNA: TGTGCCAGCAGCCCCATGACTAGCGGGGGGCCTCACAATGAGCAGTTCTTC. Protein product: CASSPMTSGGPHNEQFF.